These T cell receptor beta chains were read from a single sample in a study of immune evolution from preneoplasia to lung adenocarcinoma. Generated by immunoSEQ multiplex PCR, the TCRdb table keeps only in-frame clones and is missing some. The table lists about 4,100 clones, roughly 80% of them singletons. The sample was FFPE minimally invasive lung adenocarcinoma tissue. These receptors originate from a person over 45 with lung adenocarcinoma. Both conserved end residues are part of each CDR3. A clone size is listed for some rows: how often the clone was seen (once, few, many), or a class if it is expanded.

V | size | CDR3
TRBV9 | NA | CASSGGGDGSYEQYF
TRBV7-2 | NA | CASSLAVGEQYF
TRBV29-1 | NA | CSVEVQASSYGYTF
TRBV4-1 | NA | CASSQGSKGLLTGELFF
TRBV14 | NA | CASSQDIVVGLRSGNTIYF
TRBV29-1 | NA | CSVEFYNEQFF
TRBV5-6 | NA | CASSRTGTGNTIYF
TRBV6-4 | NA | CASSPSEEGPDTQYF
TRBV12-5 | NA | CASGAPGAMGTDTQYF
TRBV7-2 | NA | CASTGTSGSQQYF
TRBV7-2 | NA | CASSLKGGLPPDEQYF
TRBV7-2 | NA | CASSLDLGTYNEQFF
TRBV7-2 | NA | CASSRGLADTGELFF
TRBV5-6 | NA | CASSLAITLEQYF
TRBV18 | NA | CASSSMEKETQYF
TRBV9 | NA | CASSERTGEAADTQYF
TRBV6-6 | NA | CASSNRQGAGDTQYF
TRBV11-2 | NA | CASSAVSGRANNEQFF
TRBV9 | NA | CASSPHRVNLSGNIQYF
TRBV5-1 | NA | CASSLGHVNEKLFF
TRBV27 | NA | CASRVGTGGYNEQFF
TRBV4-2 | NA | CASSQATSTDTQYF
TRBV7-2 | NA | CASSSSSVLGYEQYF
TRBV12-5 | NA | CASGAGTSGSNEQFF
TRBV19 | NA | CASSIDSGTGAYEQYF
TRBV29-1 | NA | CSVEDRGGTGELFF
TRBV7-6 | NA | CASSSAHGTGGYEQYF
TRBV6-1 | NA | CASSESYEQYF
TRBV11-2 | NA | CASSLYPGESYEQYF
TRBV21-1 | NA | CASRSMDRHQETQYF
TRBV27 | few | CASSLTQDQPQHF
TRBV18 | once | CASSALKANDGYTF
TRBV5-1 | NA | CASSLTPGGGEETQYF
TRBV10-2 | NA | CASIGGPQMNTEAFF
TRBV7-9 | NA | CASSPDRTEAFF
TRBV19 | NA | CASSRVGNTEAFF
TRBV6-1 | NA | CASSEGTGYNEQFF